This T cell receptor (beta chain) is drawn from a study of shared clonotypes between healthy human individuals. Across the study: The cohort had a couple of women and a few men, ages 18 to 49.

Genomic DNA of every subset was divided equally among multiple immunoSEQ plates. Libraries were prepared by immunoSEQ multiplex PCR; TCRdb keeps only in-frame clonotypes and omits some of them. The data hold hundreds of thousands of clones, with around 78% observed a single time. As regards this clone: The antigen remains undetermined.

The study, taken as a whole, reports: Non-shared clonotypes were found to have lower generation probabilities than the clonotypes that were shared by all four of the sorted-subset donors.

Germline trimming cut 3 bases from V and 7 bases from J; bases unmatched to any gene: 9. Per the germline V gene, CDR1 is SGHDT and CDR2 is YYEEEE. The CDR3 is 15 amino acids. Each sample came from a Caucasian adult donor living in Nashville, Tennessee. The rearrangement uses TRBV5-6 and TRBJ2-2, with 7 bases fitting TRBD2. Sequenced sample: memory CD4+ T cells sorted from blood. This sample's subset: CD45RA-negative fraction. The receptor comes from a woman in her twenties or thirties in good health. The CDR3 here is CASSWLAREFGELFF. Written as DNA, the CDR3 is TGTGCCAGCAGCTGGCTAGCGCGGGAGTTCGGGGAGCTGTTTTTT.